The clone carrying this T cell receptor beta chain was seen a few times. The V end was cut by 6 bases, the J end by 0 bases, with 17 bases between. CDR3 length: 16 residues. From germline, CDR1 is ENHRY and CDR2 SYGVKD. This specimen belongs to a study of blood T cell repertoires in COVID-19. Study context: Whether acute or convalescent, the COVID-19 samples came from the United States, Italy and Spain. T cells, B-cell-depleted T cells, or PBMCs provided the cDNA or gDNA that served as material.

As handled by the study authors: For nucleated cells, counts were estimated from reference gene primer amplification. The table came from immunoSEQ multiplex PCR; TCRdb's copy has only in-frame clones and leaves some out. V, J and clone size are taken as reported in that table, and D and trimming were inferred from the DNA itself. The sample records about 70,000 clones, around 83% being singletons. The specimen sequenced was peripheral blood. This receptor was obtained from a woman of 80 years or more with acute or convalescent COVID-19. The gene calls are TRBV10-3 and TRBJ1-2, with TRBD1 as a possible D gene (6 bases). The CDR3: CAISGGQIEPNYGYTF. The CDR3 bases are TGTGCCATCAGCGGAGGACAGATAGAACCTAACTATGGCTACACCTTC.